These T cell receptor beta chains were read from a single sample in a study of blood T cell repertoires in COVID-19. Clones were read by immunoSEQ multiplex PCR, and TCRdb kept only the in-frame ones, dropping some. Found here are approximately 470,000 clones, about 90% of them singletons; the top ten hold around 0.7%. Specimen: PBMCs or T cells enriched from blood (not recorded which). These receptors were taken from a woman aged 18-30 years who had recovered from COVID-19. CDR3s include the opening cysteine and the closing phenylalanine or tryptophan. D genes are given only for firm matches. A row's size may be missing; if present it is once, few, many or a size class.

D gene,clone size,V gene,J gene,CDR3 DNA,CDR3 protein
TRBD1,NA,TRBV2,TRBJ1-5,TGTGCCAGCAGTGAACAGGGGGCGCGGCAGCCCCAGCATTTT,CASSEQGARQPQHF
NA,NA,TRBV3-1/TRBV3-2,TRBJ2-7,TGTGCCAGCAGCCAAGCTCAACAATCCGAGCAGTACTTC,CASSQAQQSEQYF
NA,once,TRBV7-6,TRBJ1-2,TGTGCCAGCAGCTCGGCCCCAGGGAATGGCTACACCTTC,CASSSAPGNGYTF
NA,NA,TRBV7-8,TRBJ1-5,TGTGCCAGCAGCTTAGCGGTAGAGAATCAGCCCCAGCATTTT,CASSLAVENQPQHF
TRBD1,NA,TRBV5-6,TRBJ1-1,TGTGCCAGCAGCGAGGACAGGGAGACTGAAGCTTTCTTT,CASSEDRETEAFF
TRBD1,once,TRBV19,TRBJ1-5,TGTGCCAGTAGTACGACAGGGGCCAATCAGCCCCAGCATTTT,CASSTTGANQPQHF
NA,NA,TRBV27,TRBJ1-3,TGTGCCAGCAGTTTATCTTCGTCAGGGTCCGGAAACACCATATATTTT,CASSLSSSGSGNTIYF
NA,NA,TRBV5-1,TRBJ1-2,TGCGCCAGCAGCTTGAACAGAGCATCTAACTATGGCTACACCTTC,CASSLNRASNYGYTF
NA,once,TRBV5-1,TRBJ2-1,TGCGCCAGCAGCCCGGTACTGGGGGCAGGGTACAATGAGCAGTTCTTC,CASSPVLGAGYNEQFF
NA,NA,TRBV28,TRBJ2-6,TGTGCCAGCAGTTTTGGGCGTATCTCTGGGGCCAACGTCCTGACTTTC,CASSFGRISGANVLTF
TRBD1,few,TRBV18,TRBJ1-3,TGTGCCAGCTCACCAACCGTGAAGGGACAGGGGATGCGTGGCACCATATATTTT,CASSPTVKGQGMRGTIYF
TRBD1,NA,TRBV3-1/TRBV3-2,TRBJ1-6,TGTGCCAGCAGCCATACCGGGACAGTTGATTCACCCCTCCACTTT,CASSHTGTVDSPLHF
NA,NA,TRBV6-5,TRBJ1-5,TGTGCCAGCAAGGCGGCAGCCACGAATCAGCCCCAGCATTTT,CASKAAATNQPQHF
TRBD2,NA,TRBV19,TRBJ2-2,TGTGCCAGTAGCGAAGGACTAGCAGGCAGGGAGCTGTTTTTT,CASSEGLAGRELFF
TRBD1,NA,TRBV2,TRBJ1-5,TGTGCCAGCAATTCCCCAGCAGGGGGTTTATCCCCTGCCAATCAGCCCCAGCATTTT,CASNSPAGGLSPANQPQHF
NA,NA,TRBV15,TRBJ1-2,TGTGCCACCCTCCTTCACATATCGCTTGACTATGGCTACACCTTC,CATLLHISLDYGYTF
NA,NA,TRBV27,TRBJ2-7,TGTGCCAGCAGACTTCCCTACGAGCAGTACTTC,CASRLPYEQYF
TRBD1,NA,TRBV28,TRBJ2-7,TGTGCCAGCAGGGGGACAGGGACGGAAGAGCAGTACTTC,CASRGTGTEEQYF
NA,NA,TRBV10-3,TRBJ1-5,TGTGCCATCAGTGCGCTAGGACAGCCCCAGCATTTT,CAISALGQPQHF
NA,once,TRBV3-1/TRBV3-2,TRBJ2-5,TGTGCCAGCAGCCAAGGAAGACAGTCGGAGACCCAGTACTTC,CASSQGRQSETQYF
TRBD2,NA,TRBV28,TRBJ2-7,TGTGCCAGCATGATTGGGGGGGAAAGAGGGGAGCAGTACTTC,CASMIGGERGEQYF